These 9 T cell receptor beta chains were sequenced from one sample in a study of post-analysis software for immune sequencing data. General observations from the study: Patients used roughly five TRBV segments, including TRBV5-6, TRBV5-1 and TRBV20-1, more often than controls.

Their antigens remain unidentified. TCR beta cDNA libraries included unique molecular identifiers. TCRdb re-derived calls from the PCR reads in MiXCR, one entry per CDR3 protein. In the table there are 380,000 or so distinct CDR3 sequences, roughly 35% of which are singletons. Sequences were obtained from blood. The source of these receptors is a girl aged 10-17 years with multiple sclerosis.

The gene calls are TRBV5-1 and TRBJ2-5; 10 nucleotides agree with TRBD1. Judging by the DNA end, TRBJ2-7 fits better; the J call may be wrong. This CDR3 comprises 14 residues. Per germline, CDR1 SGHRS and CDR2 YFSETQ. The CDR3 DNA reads TGCGCCAGCAGCTTCGGGACAGGGGAATACGAGCAGTACTTC. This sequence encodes CASSFGTGEYEQYF.

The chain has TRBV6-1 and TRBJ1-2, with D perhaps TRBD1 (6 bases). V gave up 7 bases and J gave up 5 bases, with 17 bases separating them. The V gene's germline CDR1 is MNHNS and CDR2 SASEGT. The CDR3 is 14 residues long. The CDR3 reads CASTQGGGRYGYTF. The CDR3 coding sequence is TGTGCCAGCACCCAAGGGGGGGGGAGGTATGGCTACACCTTC.

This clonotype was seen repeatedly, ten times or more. CDR3 coding DNA: TGCAGTGCTGAAACTAGAAAACTAGCCAAAAACATTCAGTACTTC. Translated, it gives CSAETRKLAKNIQYF. The chain couples TRBV20-1 to TRBJ2-4; TRBD2 is a possible D gene (5 bases). V lost 5 bases to trimming and J lost 0 bases, with 14 bases between them. Germline V lookup: CDR1 DFQATT, CDR2 SNEGSKA (reference sequence). The CDR3 covers 15 residues.

In DNA, the CDR3 is TGTGCCAGCAGCCGCGGCGGGGGCGGGGATACGCAGTATTTT. Its translation: CASSRGGGGDTQYF. The chain couples TRBV7-9 to TRBJ2-3; a weak D match, TRBD2 (7 bases). Deletions cut 5 bases from V and 6 bases from J, with 15 bases between. CDR1 and CDR2 from the germline V gene are SEHNR and FQNEAQ (reference sequence). The CDR3 totals 14 residues.

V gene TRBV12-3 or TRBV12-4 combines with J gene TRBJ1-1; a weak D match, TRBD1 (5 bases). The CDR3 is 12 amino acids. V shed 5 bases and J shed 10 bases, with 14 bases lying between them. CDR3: CASSRDSPRAFF. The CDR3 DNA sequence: TGTGCCAGCAGTAGAGACAGCCCGCGAGCTTTCTTT.

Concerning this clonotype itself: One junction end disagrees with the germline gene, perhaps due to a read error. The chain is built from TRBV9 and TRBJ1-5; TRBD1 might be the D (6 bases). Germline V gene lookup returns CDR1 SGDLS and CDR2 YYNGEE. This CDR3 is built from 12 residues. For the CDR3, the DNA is TGCGCCAGCGGGGGGGGCCCGGGGCCCCAGCATTTT. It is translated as CASGGGPGPQHF.

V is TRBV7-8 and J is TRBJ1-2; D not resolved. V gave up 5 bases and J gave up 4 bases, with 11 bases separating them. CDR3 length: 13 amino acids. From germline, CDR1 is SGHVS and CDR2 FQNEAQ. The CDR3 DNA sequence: TGTGCCAGCAGCCCAAGGGAGCCCTATGGCTACACCTTC. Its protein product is CASSPREPYGYTF.

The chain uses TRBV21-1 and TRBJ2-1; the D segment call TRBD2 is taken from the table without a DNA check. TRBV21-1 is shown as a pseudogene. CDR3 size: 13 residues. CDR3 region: CASSKGRVNEQFF. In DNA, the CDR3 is TGTGCCAGCAGCAAAGGGAGGGTCAATGAGCAGTTCTTC.

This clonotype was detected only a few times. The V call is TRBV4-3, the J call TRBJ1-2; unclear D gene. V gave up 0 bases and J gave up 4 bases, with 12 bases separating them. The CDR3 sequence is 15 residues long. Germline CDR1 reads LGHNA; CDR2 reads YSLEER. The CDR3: CASSQEAGVTYGYTF. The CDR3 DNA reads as TGCGCCAGCAGCCAAGAGGCCGGGGTAACCTATGGCTACACCTTC.